Shown below are 28 T cell receptor beta chains from a single sample sequenced in a study of early T cells in non-severe SARS-CoV-2 infection (dated by TCRdb to the early 2020s). Receptor libraries were prepared by 5' RACE. Sequencing took place on a NextSeq 500. TCRdb itself trimmed the public reads at Q25 with fastp, ran MiXCR and retained productive beta chains. Rows are combined by CDR3 protein, so each entry shows the most common genes and DNA. For this sample there are approximately 75,000 distinct CDR3 sequences; roughly 4.6% appear just once. 3% to 4% of the sample comes from the top ten. The input for sequencing was whole blood, taken at baseline. Receptors were obtained from an adult who was a healthcare worker with PCR-confirmed SARS-CoV-2 infection or an uninfected control (not recorded which). The donor label of this sample is uncertain.

This clonotype was counted ten times or more. The genes are TRBV11-1 and TRBJ1-1; a weak D match, TRBD1 (5 bases). CDR1 is SGHAT, CDR2 FQDESV, per germline (reference sequence). V lost 3 bases, J lost 4 bases, and 12 bases lay in between. CDR3 length: 14 amino acids. CDR3 sequence (DNA): TGTGCCAGCAGCTTGGGGGGGTTCAGCACTGAAGCTTTCTTT. This gives the protein CASSLGGFSTEAFF.

This clonotype showed up many times. This sequence joins TRBV5-1 and TRBJ1-6; tentative D call: TRBD1 (5 bases). Germline values: CDR1 SGHRS, CDR2 YFSETQ. V lost 5 bases and J lost 7, with 13 bases in between. The CDR3 has 14 residues. This CDR3 is CASRPGTSNSPLHF. As DNA, the CDR3 is TGCGCCAGCAGACCGGGGACTTCGAATTCACCCCTCCACTTT. Based on the CDR3 plus reference TRBV5-1 and TRBJ1-6, the full variable domain is KAGVTQTPRYLIKTRGQQVTLSCSPISGHRSVSWYQQTPGQGLQFLFEYFSETQRNKGNFPGRFSGRQFSNSRSEMNVSTLELGDSALYLCASRPGTSNSPLHFGNGTRLTVT.

This clonotype came up a few times. The chain has TRBV7-9 and TRBJ2-1; D perhaps matches TRBD2 (5 bases). Trimming pared 5 bases from V and 8 bases from J, leaving 10 bases between. CDR3 size: 12 residues. CDR1 and CDR2 (germline): SEHNR, FQNEAQ (reference sequence). The CDR3 protein is CASSRDRDEQFF. Written as DNA, the CDR3 is TGTGCCAGCAGCCGGGATCGCGATGAGCAGTTCTTC. Combining the CDR3 with reference TRBV7-9 and TRBJ2-1 gives the whole variable domain DTGVSQNPRHKITKRGQNVTFRCDPISEHNRLYWYRQTLGQGPEFLTYFQNEAQLEKSRLLSDRFSAERPKGSFSTLEIQRTEQGDSAMYLCASSRDRDEQFFGPGTRLTVL.

The J gene is TRBJ2-2, the V gene TRBV2; D possibly matches TRBD1 or TRBD2 (6 bases each). The CDR3 spans 15 residues. Germline lookup yields CDR1 SNHLY and CDR2 FYNNEI. Between the trimmed V and J ends, which lost 11 bases and 2 bases, there was a span of 18 bases. As DNA, the CDR3 is TGTGCCCTGGGGGGCGAACCCCTTAACACCGGGGAGCTGTTTTTT. Protein product: CALGGEPLNTGELFF.

This clonotype was seen repeatedly, ten times or more. J is TRBJ2-1 and V is TRBV5-4; D unresolved. V lost 0 bases and J 10 bases, leaving 8 bases between the germline ends. The CDR3 has 12 amino acids. In germline, CDR1 is SGHNT, CDR2 YYREEE (reference sequence). CDR3 sequence (DNA): TGTGCCAGCAGCTTGGCCATCTCCGAGCAGTTCTTC. Its translation is CASSLAISEQFF.

The chain uses TRBV29-1 and TRBJ1-1; D is uncertain. CDR3 length: 14 residues. Trimming pared 7 bases from V and 3 bases from J, leaving 18 bases between. Germline CDR1 and CDR2: SQVTM and ANQGSEA. This chain's CDR3 is CSALESGRDTEAFF. The CDR3 nucleotides read TGCAGCGCCCTTGAGTCGGGGAGAGACACTGAAGCTTTCTTT.

This clonotype occurred a few times. The rearrangement uses TRBV4-3 and TRBJ2-7; 8 bases are a match to TRBD1. The CDR3 has 14 residues. Trimming at V came to 5 bases and at J to 2 bases, leaving 5 bases not matched to a gene. CDR1 is LGHNA and CDR2 is YSLEER in the germline V gene. In DNA form, the CDR3 reads TGCGCCAGCAGCGTAGAACAGGGGGCCTACGAGCAGTACTTC. This gives the protein CASSVEQGAYEQYF.

This clonotype showed up many times. J is TRBJ2-1 and V is TRBV5-5; 7 bases line up with TRBD2. Looked up from germline, CDR1 is SGHKS and CDR2 is YYEKEE (reference sequence). V dropped 3 bases and J dropped 4; count of bases not matched to a gene: 10. The CDR3 is 16 amino acids. CDR3 protein: CASSSGRGHLYNEQFF. CDR3 sequence (DNA): TGTGCCAGCAGCTCAGGGAGGGGTCACTTATACAATGAGCAGTTCTTC.

This clonotype was picked up many times. V usage is TRBV7-2 and J usage is TRBJ1-1; TRBD1 is a possible D gene (5 bases). Trimming shortened V by 1 base and J by 1 base, and 10 bases separated the two germline ends. CDR3 size: 15 residues. The germline gives CDR1 SGHTA, CDR2 FQGNSA. The CDR3 here is CASSLVVTANTEAFF. The CDR3 region has the DNA TGTGCCAGCAGCTTAGTGGTGACAGCGAACACTGAAGCTTTCTTT.

This clonotype was observed many times. The chain links TRBV10-3 to TRBJ2-3; D ambiguous. Germline CDR1 reads ENHRY; CDR2 reads SYGVKD. V lost 0 bases and J 2 bases, leaving 6 bases between the germline ends. The CDR3 is 14 residues long. In DNA form, the CDR3 reads TGTGCCATCAGTGAGTCTCAGGACACAGATACGCAGTATTTT. Protein sequence: CAISESQDTDTQYF.

This clonotype was observed at least ten times. The rearrangement joins TRBV29-1 to TRBJ2-7; 8 positions agree with TRBD2. The CDR3 loop spans 13 amino acids. With V trimmed by 7 bases and J by 2 bases, 7 bases remained unmatched. In germline, CDR1 is SQVTM, CDR2 ANQGSEA. This CDR3 reads CSGTPAGAYEQYF. CDR3 DNA sequence: TGCAGCGGGACGCCAGCGGGGGCCTACGAGCAGTACTTC.

This clonotype was found a few times. This chain links TRBV30 with TRBJ2-3; weak D call: TRBD2 (6 bases). There are 14 residues in the CDR3. V was clipped by 1 base and J by 2 bases, with 10 bases between them. The germline V gene encodes CDR1 GTSNPN and CDR2 SVGIG (reference sequence). CDR3 region: CAWSGGGITDTQYF. The CDR3 nucleotides read TGTGCCTGGAGTGGTGGCGGGATCACAGATACGCAGTATTTT.

This clonotype was detected only a few times. The CDR3 loop reads CASSAGGNTGELFF. The CDR3 nucleotides read TGTGCCAGCTCGGCGGGGGGTAACACCGGGGAGCTGTTTTTT. V is TRBV9 and J is TRBJ2-2, with 8 bases matching TRBD2. This CDR3 has 14 amino acids. The germline V gene encodes CDR1 SGDLS and CDR2 YYNGEE. The J segment lost 2 bases and the V segment lost 7 bases, leaving 4 bases of the junction unmatched.

There are a few counts of this clonotype. The J gene is TRBJ2-7, the V gene TRBV20-1; D gene unclear. CDR1 is DFQATT and CDR2 is SNEGSKA in the germline V gene (reference sequence). V was cut by 2 bases and J by 6 bases, with 5 bases left in between. This CDR3 has 10 residues. CDR3 sequence (DNA): TGCAGTGCTAGATTCGGCGAGCAGTACTTC. Protein product: CSARFGEQYF.

This clonotype was counted at least ten times. The chain uses TRBV6-6 and TRBJ2-5; TRBD2 agrees at 8 bases. V gave up 5 bases and J gave up 4 bases; unmatched junction bases: 6. Looked up from germline, CDR1 is MNHNY and CDR2 is SVGAGI (reference sequence). This CDR3 comprises 14 residues. Written as DNA, the CDR3 is TGTGCCAGCAGTAGATCAGGACTAGCAGAGACCCAGTACTTC. It specifies CASSRSGLAETQYF.

This clonotype came up many times. The chain has TRBV12-3 or TRBV12-4 and TRBJ2-3; 9 nucleotides agree with TRBD2. This CDR3 spans 19 amino acids. With 2 bases clipped from V and 1 base from J, the junction kept 13 bases outside the gene matches. The CDR3 nucleotides are TGTGCCAGCAGTTTAAGGGCAGGGGCGCTAGCGGGACGCACAGATACGCAGTATTTT. It is translated as CASSLRAGALAGRTDTQYF.

This clonotype ranks as medium-sized (0.01 to 0.1%). The CDR3 DNA follows: TGTGCCAGCAGTGAGCGGGAAGGTCAGCCCCAGCATTTT. This encodes CASSEREGQPQHF. The chain couples TRBV6-4 to TRBJ1-5; D is uncertain. This CDR3 has 13 residues. Germline CDR1 is MRHNA and CDR2 is SNTAGT. V dropped 3 bases and J dropped 6 bases, with 9 bases sitting between them.

The chain couples TRBV4-3 to TRBJ1-2; tentatively, D is TRBD1 (6 bases). Trimming left V 0 bases short and J 4 bases short, with 12 bases between. The CDR3 has 15 amino acids. In germline, CDR1 is LGHNA, CDR2 YSLEER. CDR3 protein: CASSQDGGTGYGYTF. Written as DNA, the CDR3 is TGCGCCAGCAGCCAAGATGGGGGCACTGGCTATGGCTACACCTTC.

The sample holds many counts of this clonotype. This chain joins TRBV7-8 and TRBJ1-2; the D gene is possibly TRBD1 (6 bases). Germline CDR1 SGHVS, CDR2 FQNEAQ. There are 12 residues in the CDR3. Trimming shortened V by 9 bases and J by 1 base, and 9 bases separated the two germline ends. CDR3 in amino acids: CASMDSNYGYTF. Here the CDR3 DNA reads TGTGCCAGTATGGACAGTAACTATGGCTACACCTTC.

This clonotype was seen many times. The rearrangement links TRBV5-6 to TRBJ1-3, with no clear D. The V end lost 0 bases, the J end lost 5 bases, and 3 bases lay between the germline ends. The germline V gene has CDR1 SGHDT and CDR2 YYEEEE. The CDR3 consists of 12 residues. In DNA form, the CDR3 reads TGTGCCAGCAGCTTGGGCCGAAACACCATATATTTT. It encodes CASSLGRNTIYF.

This clonotype has at least ten counts. The rearrangement joins TRBV10-2 to TRBJ2-6; 7 bases line up with TRBD1. The CDR3 sequence is 15 residues long. Germline lookup yields CDR1 WSHSY and CDR2 SAAADI. Trimming cost V 6 bases and J 4 bases; bases outside gene matches: 6. In nucleotides, the CDR3 is TGCGCCAGCAGGACGGACAGGACGGGGGCCAACGTCCTGACTTTC. Its translation is CASRTDRTGANVLTF.

This clonotype was seen a few times. This rearrangement joins TRBV19 to TRBJ2-1, with 7 bases aligning to TRBD2. CDR3 length: 18 amino acids. The V gene end was trimmed by 5 bases and the J gene end by 0 bases; junction bases not matched to a gene: 13. CDR1 is LNHDA and CDR2 is SQIVND in the germline V gene (reference sequence). The CDR3 loop reads CASSAPRGLRSSYNEQFF. In DNA form, the CDR3 reads TGTGCCAGTAGTGCCCCCCGGGGACTACGGAGCTCCTACAATGAGCAGTTCTTC.

This clonotype was seen ten or more times. V is TRBV5-5 and J is TRBJ2-7, with 8 bases matching TRBD1. Germline values: CDR1 SGHKS, CDR2 YYEKEE (reference sequence). CDR3 length: 14 amino acids. V lost 3 bases to trimming and J lost 5 bases; unmatched junction nucleotides: 7. The DNA of the CDR3 is TGTGCCAGCAGCTCGATGACAGGGGTTCACGAGCAGTACTTC. This translates into CASSSMTGVHEQYF.

This chain connects TRBV5-8 to TRBJ2-7; D assignment may be TRBD1 or TRBD2 (5 bases each). Germline CDR1 and CDR2: SGHTS and YDEGEE. The CDR3 has 15 residues. V was shortened by 0 bases and J by 0 bases, with 10 bases between the two germline ends. Here the CDR3 reads CASSLAAGSSYEQYF. CDR3 in DNA: TGTGCCAGCAGCTTGGCGGCAGGGAGCTCCTACGAGCAGTACTTC.

This clonotype showed up many times. The CDR3 reads CSVEIQGYYEQYF. The CDR3 nucleotides are TGCAGCGTTGAAATCCAGGGTTACTACGAGCAGTACTTC. This chain uses TRBV29-1 with TRBJ2-7; D perhaps matches TRBD1 (5 bases). CDR1 is SQVTM, CDR2 ANQGSEA, per germline. V dropped 2 bases and J dropped 3 bases, with 11 bases sitting between them. This CDR3 is built from 13 residues.

In its sample, this clonotype was seen many times. The chain employs TRBV6-2 or TRBV6-3 and TRBJ2-7, with D uncertain. Germline CDR1 MNHEY, CDR2 SVGEGT. The CDR3 contains 14 residues. V was trimmed by 2 bases and J by 3 bases, leaving 11 bases between them. The CDR3 region is CASSYPSSDYEQYF. The CDR3 region has the DNA TGTGCCAGCAGTTACCCGTCGAGCGACTACGAGCAGTACTTC.

The chain couples TRBV7-9 to TRBJ1-3; the match to TRBD1 covers 8 bases. The CDR3 length is 18 residues. CDR1 and CDR2 (germline): SEHNR, FQNEAQ (reference sequence). With 7 bases clipped from V and 0 bases from J, the junction kept 14 bases outside the gene matches. DNA of the CDR3: TGTGCCAGCAACTACCAGGGACAGGTCCTTAGCTCTGGAAACACCATATATTTT. This sequence encodes CASNYQGQVLSSGNTIYF. Looking up the rest from reference TRBV7-9 and TRBJ1-3 gives the full variable domain: DTGVSQNPRHKITKRGQNVTFRCDPISEHNRLYWYRQTLGQGPEFLTYFQNEAQLEKSRLLSDRFSAERPKGSFSTLEIQRTEQGDSAMYLCASNYQGQVLSSGNTIYFGEGSWLTVV.

This clonotype appeared many times. The rearrangement joins TRBV6-5 to TRBJ1-1, with 11 nucleotides matching TRBD1. The CDR3 runs to 16 residues. The V segment lost 0 bases and the J segment 4 bases; nucleotides outside the gene matches: 4. Germline V lookup: CDR1 MNHEY, CDR2 SVGAGI. CDR3 protein: CASSYSSGTGGTEAFF. As DNA, the CDR3 is TGTGCCAGCAGTTACTCCTCCGGGACAGGGGGCACTGAAGCTTTCTTT.